This TCR beta chain appears in the sequencing data of a study of T cells in Graves' hyperthyroidism and ophthalmopathy. Study-level information: Peripheral blood was taken when the disease was first diagnosed, before any treatment began.

Clinical symptoms, serum thyroxine and TRAb, thyroid ultrasound and orbital computed tomography were used for the diagnoses. Trimming cost V 4 bases and J 4 bases, with 29 bases left between them. This CDR3 contains 19 residues. Germline V gene lookup returns CDR1 LGHNA and CDR2 YNFKEQ. To note about this clonotype: Its specificity is not known.

Template material for amplifying TCR beta CDR3 regions consisted of RNA transcripts. HTBI primers drove first-round RT-PCR of the TCR CDR3. TCRdb called the multiplex PCR reads again in MiXCR, with one record for every CDR3 protein. The table records nearly 250,000 distinct CDR3 sequences, approximately 16% of them present only once. Study conclusions and caveats: Among clonotypes expanded in thyroid above 0.001, most were also found in blood.

Sequencing used blood. The V and J genes are TRBV4-2 and TRBJ2-7, with D possibly TRBD2 on 5 matching bases. This receptor was taken from a woman aged 18-29 years with Graves' ophthalmopathy. CDR3 nucleotides: TGTGCCAGCAGCCCCCTACTAGGAAAAATTAAAAAAGGTGGATACGAGCAGTACTTC. This gives the protein CASSPLLGKIKKGGYEQYF.